These 19 T cell receptor beta chains originate from one sample sequenced in a study of cytomegalovirus exposure and HLA in healthy donors (dated by TCRdb to 2016 to 2017). The library was generated by the immunoSEQ multiplex PCR assay. For the multiplex PCR, a mixture combining 60 forward primers for TCR Vbeta segments and 13 reverse primers for TCR Jbeta segments was used. TCRdb took over this immuneACCESS table, retaining in-frame rearrangements with V and J assigned. Such tables are incomplete; in checked studies, under half of the missing clones stem from an unresolved V gene, and the remainder is unexplained. Recorded for this sample are roughly 140,000 clones; about three quarters of them occurred a single time. Of the sample, nearly 7% falls within the top ten clones. Material for sequencing was PBMCs. The receptor source for this set is a middle-aged man in good health and CMV-seropositive.

The rearrangement links TRBV19 to TRBJ2-1; 8 nucleotides align to TRBD1. Germline V lookup: CDR1 LNHDA, CDR2 SQIVND (reference sequence). The CDR3 has 15 residues. Germline trimming cut 7 bases from V and 2 bases from J; bases unmatched to any gene: 7. The CDR3 nucleotides read TGTGCCAGTACCACCGACAGGGGCCCCTACAATGAGCAGTTCTTC. Translation gives CASTTDRGPYNEQFF.

V gene TRBV18 combines with J gene TRBJ1-4, with D uncertain. Trimming shortened V by 5 bases and J by 7 bases, and 17 bases separated the two germline ends. CDR1 and CDR2 from the germline V gene are KGHSH and LQKENI. The CDR3 loop spans 15 amino acids. CDR3 amino acids: CASSALEEKGEKLFF. The CDR3 bases are TGTGCCAGCTCAGCCCTTGAGGAAAAAGGTGAAAAACTGTTTTTT.

V gene TRBV7-9 combines with J gene TRBJ1-1; 9 nucleotides align to TRBD1. The CDR3 runs to 18 residues. J was trimmed by 0 bases and V by 4 bases; bases with no gene match: 12. Germline V lookup: CDR1 SEHNR, CDR2 FQNEAQ (reference sequence). The CDR3 protein is CASSSRVPGQGMNTEAFF. DNA of the CDR3: TGTGCCAGCAGCTCAAGAGTCCCGGGACAGGGAATGAACACTGAAGCTTTCTTT.

CDR3 loop: CASPPGQGVSLNTEAFF. The CDR3, as DNA: TGTGCCAGCCCACCGGGACAGGGGGTTTCTCTGAACACTGAAGCTTTCTTT. J is TRBJ1-1 and V is TRBV2; TRBD1 aligns across 11 bases. J was trimmed by 0 bases and V by 8 bases; bases with no gene match: 11. This CDR3 spans 17 amino acids. Per the germline V gene, CDR1 is SNHLY and CDR2 is FYNNEI. Together with reference TRBV2 and TRBJ1-1, the CDR3 gives the full variable domain: EPEVTQTPSHQVTQMGQEVILRCVPISNHLYFYWYRQILGQKVEFLVSFYNNEISEKSEIFDDQFSVERPDGSNFTLKIRSTKLEDSAMYFCASPPGQGVSLNTEAFFGQGTRLTVV.

In DNA form, the CDR3 reads TGTGCCTGGAGTGCCGGACAGGGGGACCACGAGCAGTACTTC. Its translation: CAWSAGQGDHEQYF. The chain couples TRBV30 to TRBJ2-7; 10 nucleotides agree with TRBD1. The CDR3 runs 14 residues. J lost 5 bases, V lost 1 base, and 5 bases had no gene match. Germline loops: CDR1 GTSNPN, CDR2 SVGIG (reference sequence).

The V and J genes are TRBV18 and TRBJ1-2, with TRBD1 matching over 10 bases. Germline-derived CDR1 and CDR2 are KGHSH and LQKENI. The CDR3 length is 16 residues. J gave up 4 bases and V 8 bases, and 13 bases lay outside the gene matches. CDR3 nucleotides: TGTGCCAGCGCTAGACAAAACCGGGACAGGGGCTATGGCTACACCTTC. Protein: CASARQNRDRGYGYTF.

The gene calls are TRBV10-2 and TRBJ2-7; D not resolved. The CDR3 consists of 14 residues. V lost 2 bases and J lost 0, with 8 bases in between. Germline CDR1 and CDR2: WSHSY and SAAADI. The CDR3 DNA reads as TGCGCCAGCAGTGAGGGCCCACGCTCCTACGAGCAGTACTTC. Residues: CASSEGPRSYEQYF.

This clone was counted a few times. J is TRBJ1-4 and V is TRBV9; D possibly corresponds to TRBD1 (5 bases). The CDR3 totals 17 residues. Germline V CDR1 and CDR2: SGDLS, YYNGEE. Deletions cut 0 bases from V and 5 bases from J, with 17 bases between. CDR3 in amino acids: CASSVGKGGGANEKLFF. The CDR3 coding sequence is TGTGCCAGCAGCGTAGGAAAGGGAGGAGGGGCGAATGAAAAACTGTTTTTT.

The chain couples TRBV6-1 to TRBJ1-1; tentative D call: TRBD1 (5 bases). Trimming removed 0 bases at V and 10 bases at J, with 18 bases between. The CDR3 consists of 15 residues. Per germline, CDR1 MNHNS and CDR2 SASEGT. In DNA form, the CDR3 reads TGTGCCAGCAGTGAAGCGCTTCGTCTTGCAGGGTTAGCTTTCTTT. It is translated as CASSEALRLAGLAFF.

The chain combines TRBV5-4 with TRBJ1-1; 9 bases fit TRBD1. J lost 2 bases, V lost 0 bases, and 5 bases had no gene match. The CDR3 extends over 16 amino acids. Germline-derived CDR1 and CDR2 are SGHNT and YYREEE (reference sequence). The CDR3 loop reads CASSLETGGRNTEAFF. CDR3 in DNA: TGTGCCAGCAGCTTGGAGACAGGGGGGCGTAACACTGAAGCTTTCTTT.

The genes are TRBV5-6 and TRBJ2-7, with TRBD1 matching 7 bases. This CDR3 region has 13 residues. The V gene end was trimmed by 2 bases and the J gene end by 6 bases; junction bases not matched to a gene: 5. Germline CDR1 SGHDT, CDR2 YYEEEE. As DNA, the CDR3 is TGTGCCAGCAGCTTCGGACAGGTTCGCGAGCAGTACTTC. It codes for CASSFGQVREQYF. The whole variable domain, filled in from reference TRBV5-6 and TRBJ2-7, reads DAGVTQSPTHLIKTRGQQVTLRCSPKSGHDTVSWYQQALGQGPQFIFQYYEEEERQRGNFPDRFSGHQFPNYSSELNVNALLLGDSALYLCASSFGQVREQYFGPGTRLTVT.

This sequence joins TRBV6-5 and TRBJ2-3, with D perhaps TRBD2 (5 bases). V lost 1 base and J 2 bases, leaving 13 bases between the germline ends. CDR3 length: 16 amino acids. The V gene's germline CDR1 is MNHEY and CDR2 SVGAGI. Here the CDR3 DNA reads TGTGCCAGCAGTTACTTCCGCGGGCCTACCACAGATACGCAGTATTTT. Translation gives CASSYFRGPTTDTQYF.

The chain joins TRBV19 to TRBJ2-7; D might be TRBD2 (6 bases). Deletions cut 5 bases from V and 1 base from J, with 15 bases between. The germline CDR1 and CDR2 sequences are LNHDA and SQIVND (reference sequence). The CDR3 loop spans 15 amino acids. CDR3 DNA: TGTGCCAGTAGTTCCAAACTCCGGGGGTCCTACGAGCAGTACTTC. Residues: CASSSKLRGSYEQYF.

The V and J genes are TRBV6-5 and TRBJ2-7; 11 bases agree with TRBD2. Germline V gene data show CDR1 as MNHEY and CDR2 as SVGAGI. This CDR3 has 16 amino acids. The V and J ends lost 2 bases and 5 bases, in that order; junction bases with no gene match: 8. The CDR3 sequence: CASSYPELAGGNEQYF. The CDR3 DNA reads TGTGCCAGCAGTTACCCGGAGCTAGCGGGAGGAAACGAGCAGTACTTC.

The CDR3 nucleotides read TGCGCCAGCAGCTTCAGGGGGTCGAGTACTGAAGCTTTCTTT. Translation gives CASSFRGSSTEAFF. The V call is TRBV5-1, the J call TRBJ1-1; 7 bases align to TRBD1. The J segment lost 5 bases and the V segment lost 2 bases, leaving 6 bases of the junction unmatched. There are 14 residues in the CDR3. Germline loops: CDR1 SGHRS, CDR2 YFSETQ.

This clone was recorded only once. V is TRBV9 and J is TRBJ1-5, with D possibly TRBD1 on 5 matching bases. The V end was cut by 2 bases, the J end by 3 bases, with 12 bases between. This CDR3 is built from 15 residues. Germline V CDR1 and CDR2: SGDLS, YYNGEE. CDR3 protein: CASSVNGADNQPQHF. The CDR3 DNA reads TGTGCCAGCAGCGTGAATGGGGCGGACAATCAGCCCCAGCATTTT.

This clone was detected only once. The J gene is TRBJ2-5, the V gene TRBV6-6; 10 nucleotides align to TRBD1. The DNA end is a closer match to TRBJ2-7, so the J assignment may be wrong. This CDR3 has 15 residues. Germline values: CDR1 MNHNY, CDR2 SVGAGI (reference sequence). CDR3 nucleotide sequence: TGTGCCAGCGCCGGGACAGGGGACCCCGAGGGCGAGCAGTACTTC. Translation gives CASAGTGDPEGEQYF.

CDR3 coding DNA: TGCGCCAGCAGCCAAGATCGGGGGATCGGCAATCAGCCCCAGCATTTT. Protein: CASSQDRGIGNQPQHF. The V and J genes are TRBV4-1 and TRBJ1-5, with D possibly TRBD1 on 5 matching bases. With 0 bases removed from V and 2 bases from J, the gap between germline ends came to 11 bases. The CDR3 extends over 16 amino acids. Germline V gives CDR1 MGHRA, CDR2 YSYEKL.

The gene calls are TRBV29-1 and TRBJ2-7; no definite D call. Germline CDR1 and CDR2: SQVTM and ANQGSEA. With 2 bases removed from V and 9 bases from J, the gap between germline ends came to 11 bases. CDR3 length: 11 residues. CDR3 DNA sequence: TGCAGCGTTGAATTTTCCTCCCGGCAGTACTTC. Translating it yields CSVEFSSRQYF.